This passage covers 27 T cell receptor beta chains from one sample sequenced in a study of cytomegalovirus exposure and HLA in healthy donors. Both 60 Vbeta primers and 13 Jbeta primers went into the PCR. Clones were read by immunoSEQ multiplex PCR, and TCRdb kept only the in-frame ones, dropping some. The sample lists 150,000 to 200,000 clones, roughly 87% seen once, with around 1.7% in the top ten. Material: PBMCs. These receptors were obtained from a man aged 45 to 65 in good health and CMV-seronegative.

The V gene is TRBV6-1, the J gene TRBJ1-2; 10 bases align to TRBD1. The CDR3 consists of 14 residues. With 4 bases clipped from V and 7 bases from J, the junction kept 6 bases outside the gene matches. Germline loops: CDR1 MNHNS, CDR2 SASEGT. DNA of the CDR3: TGTGCCAGCAGTGCGACAGGGGGCGAGGTTGGCTACACCTTC. It specifies CASSATGGEVGYTF.

The chain joins TRBV7-9 to TRBJ2-3; 7 nucleotides match TRBD1. CDR1 SEHNR and CDR2 FQNEAQ come from the germline V gene (reference sequence). CDR3 size: 16 residues. Unmatched junction bases numbered 12, after V lost 3 bases and J lost 6 bases. Written as DNA, the CDR3 is TGTGCCAGCAGCTTTGATGCGACAGGGCATTCCGATACGCAGTATTTT. This encodes CASSFDATGHSDTQYF.

The rearrangement links TRBV18 to TRBJ2-6, with a possible D match to TRBD1 (6 bases). The germline V gene encodes CDR1 KGHSH and CDR2 LQKENI. The CDR3 is 19 residues long. With 4 bases removed from V and 1 base from J, the gap between germline ends came to 20 bases. The CDR3 loop is CASSRVGTGQISGANVLTF. The CDR3 region has the DNA TGTGCCAGCTCACGAGTCGGAACAGGGCAAATATCTGGGGCCAACGTCCTGACTTTC.

This sequence joins TRBV18 and TRBJ1-3; D remains unclear. The CDR3 spans 16 residues. The V and J ends lost 6 bases and 7 bases respectively, with 22 bases between them. Germline V CDR1 and CDR2: KGHSH, LQKENI. The CDR3 DNA reads TGTGCCAGCTCCCAAATCGACCGGGCGTCGGGGAACACCATATATTTT. It encodes CASSQIDRASGNTIYF.

This sequence joins TRBV4-1 and TRBJ2-3, with 10 nucleotides matching TRBD2. This CDR3 region has 16 residues. Looked up from germline, CDR1 is MGHRA and CDR2 is YSYEKL. V lost 1 base to trimming and J lost 3 bases; unmatched junction nucleotides: 4. Here the CDR3 DNA reads TGCGCCAGCAGCCAAGGACTAGCGGGCCTTACAGATACGCAGTATTTT. It translates to CASSQGLAGLTDTQYF.

This rearrangement joins TRBV13 to TRBJ2-1; 10 bases match TRBD2. V shed 4 bases and J 3 bases; nucleotides not matched to a gene: 0. The CDR3 extends over 14 amino acids. The germline gives CDR1 PRHDT, CDR2 FYEKMQ (reference sequence). Written as DNA, the CDR3 is TGTGCCAGCAGCTCTAGCGGGAGCTACAATGAGCAGTTCTTC. Protein product: CASSSSGSYNEQFF.

This clone was seen only once. V is TRBV7-8 and J is TRBJ2-5, with D unclear. There are 13 residues in the CDR3. Per the germline V gene, CDR1 is SGHVS and CDR2 is FQNEAQ. Trimming removed 6 bases from V and 2 bases from J, with 10 bases in between. CDR3 bases: TGTGCCAGCAGTTTTACAGAACAAGAGACCCAGTACTTC. Amino acid sequence: CASSFTEQETQYF. Looking up the rest from reference TRBV7-8 and TRBJ2-5 gives the full variable domain: GAGVSQSPRYKVAKRGQDVALRCDPISGHVSLFWYQQALGQGPEFLTYFQNEAQLDKSGLPSDRFFAERPEGSVSTLKIQRTQQEDSAVYLCASSFTEQETQYFGPGTRLLVL.

The chain carries TRBV6-6 and TRBJ2-7; 9 bases are shared with TRBD2. The length of the CDR3 is 16 residues. Germline V gene data show CDR1 as MNHNY and CDR2 as SVGAGI (reference sequence). V was pared by 2 bases and J by 5 bases, with 10 bases of the junction left unmatched. CDR3 amino acids: CASSYIRLAGSNEQYF. CDR3 nucleotide sequence: TGTGCCAGCAGTTACATTCGGCTAGCGGGGAGCAACGAGCAGTACTTC.

The gene calls are TRBV6-5 and TRBJ2-7; D ambiguous. V was pared by 5 bases and J by 7 bases, with 9 bases between. The CDR3 sequence is 11 residues long. From germline, CDR1 is MNHEY and CDR2 SVGAGI. The CDR3 is CASSNIGEQYF. The CDR3 region has the DNA TGTGCCAGCAGTAACATCGGGGAGCAGTACTTC.

V and J are TRBV19 and TRBJ1-5; TRBD1 agrees at 8 bases. CDR1 is LNHDA and CDR2 is SQIVND in the germline V gene (reference sequence). This CDR3 is 15 amino acids long. The V gene end was trimmed by 3 bases and the J gene end by 3 bases; junction bases not matched to a gene: 4. CDR3 sequence reads: CASSMGQADNQPQHF. As DNA, the CDR3 is TGTGCCAGTAGTATGGGACAGGCTGACAATCAGCCCCAGCATTTT.

The chain's CDR3 is CASSKSWDTGTEAFF. The DNA of the CDR3 is TGTGCCAGCAGCAAATCCTGGGACACGGGGACTGAAGCTTTCTTT. The J gene is TRBJ1-1, the V gene TRBV21-1; the table assigns TRBD1, which was not confirmed against the DNA. TRBV21-1 is listed as a pseudogene. The CDR3 is 15 residues long.

The rearrangement joins TRBV5-1 to TRBJ1-1; a weak D match, TRBD1 (5 bases). Germline loops: CDR1 SGHRS, CDR2 YFSETQ. The V end lost 4 bases, the J end lost 6 bases, and 13 bases lay between the germline ends. This CDR3 is built from 13 residues. This chain's CDR3 is CASSQSGLSEAFF. In DNA form, the CDR3 reads TGCGCCAGCAGCCAGTCAGGGTTGTCTGAAGCTTTCTTT.

The chain recombines TRBV30 with TRBJ2-7; unclear D gene. CDR3 length: 12 residues. Trimming stripped 0 bases from V and 2 bases from J, with 5 bases between. CDR1 is GTSNPN and CDR2 is SVGIG in the germline V gene (reference sequence). CDR3 in DNA: TGTGCCTGGAGTGTACTTGCCTACGAGCAGTACTTC. It encodes CAWSVLAYEQYF.

This clone was observed once. The chain carries TRBV7-2 and TRBJ2-3; D is unclear. Germline V gives CDR1 SGHTA, CDR2 FQGNSA. V was trimmed by 2 bases and J by 2 bases, leaving 8 bases between them. The CDR3 consists of 14 residues. CDR3 loop: CASSLRFTTDTQYF. CDR3 DNA sequence: TGTGCCAGCAGCTTACGGTTTACCACAGATACGCAGTATTTT. The whole variable domain, remainder taken from reference TRBV7-2 and TRBJ2-3, is GAGVSQSPSNKVTEKGKDVELRCDPISGHTALYWYRQSLGQGLEFLIYFQGNSAPDKSGLPSDRFSAERTGGSVSTLTIQRTQQEDSAVYLCASSLRFTTDTQYFGPGTRLTVL.

This chain links TRBV30 with TRBJ1-4; tentative D call: TRBD1 (6 bases). Deletions cut 2 bases from V and 7 bases from J, with 8 bases between. Germline V gene sequence: CDR1 GTSNPN, CDR2 SVGIG (reference sequence). The CDR3 length is 12 residues. The CDR3 loop is CAWSTTGEKLFF. As DNA, the CDR3 is TGTGCCTGGAGTACGACAGGTGAAAAACTGTTTTTT.

The rearrangement joins TRBV7-8 to TRBJ1-3; possibly TRBD1 for D (6 bases). CDR1 and CDR2 (germline): SGHVS, FQNEAQ. The CDR3 has 16 residues. The ends were cut back, 5 bases at V and 0 bases at J, with 14 bases in the middle. CDR3 amino acids: CASSAYRVPSGNTIYF. Written as DNA, the CDR3 is TGTGCCAGCAGCGCGTACAGGGTGCCCTCTGGAAACACCATATATTTT. Full variable domain (remainder filled in from reference TRBV7-8 and TRBJ1-3): GAGVSQSPRYKVAKRGQDVALRCDPISGHVSLFWYQQALGQGPEFLTYFQNEAQLDKSGLPSDRFFAERPEGSVSTLKIQRTQQEDSAVYLCASSAYRVPSGNTIYFGEGSWLTVV.

The CDR3 nucleotides are TGTGCCAGCAGCAAACAGGGTACAACTAATGAAAAACTGTTTTTT. This codes for CASSKQGTTNEKLFF. This rearrangement joins TRBV9 to TRBJ1-4; tentatively, D is TRBD1 (6 bases). CDR3 length: 15 amino acids. Trimming pared 4 bases from V and 0 bases from J, leaving 10 bases between. CDR1 is SGDLS and CDR2 is YYNGEE in the germline V gene.

The chain recombines TRBV5-1 with TRBJ2-7, with TRBD2 matching 11 bases. CDR1 and CDR2 (germline): SGHRS, YFSETQ. The CDR3 contains 15 residues. After removal of 0 bases from V and 6 bases from J, the junction contained 5 bases not matched to a gene. The CDR3 protein is CASSLVAGGLSEQYF. Here the CDR3 DNA reads TGCGCCAGCAGCTTGGTAGCGGGAGGGTTGAGCGAGCAGTACTTC.

V usage is TRBV29-1 and J usage is TRBJ2-3; 12 bases are a match to TRBD1. Germline V gene lookup returns CDR1 SQVTM and CDR2 ANQGSEA. The length of the CDR3 is 16 residues. Trimming took 3 bases from V and 6 from J; bases not matched to a gene: 10. The CDR3 here is CSVDSGTGGAPDTQYF. In nucleotides, the CDR3 is TGCAGCGTTGATAGCGGGACAGGGGGCGCCCCCGATACGCAGTATTTT.

V gene TRBV7-2 combines with J gene TRBJ2-5; TRBD2 might be the D (5 bases). Trimming pared 3 bases from V and 1 base from J, leaving 9 bases between. In germline, CDR1 is SGHTA, CDR2 FQGNSA. The CDR3 sequence is 14 residues long. CDR3 nucleotides: TGTGCCAGCAGCTTGGAGGTTCCCCAAGAGACCCAGTACTTC. Translating it yields CASSLEVPQETQYF.

The chain employs TRBV7-3 and TRBJ2-7; D possibly corresponds to TRBD2 (6 bases). The CDR3 length is 13 residues. Germline-derived CDR1 and CDR2 are SGHTA and FQGTGA. Between the trimmed V and J ends, which lost 5 bases and 3 bases, there was a span of 11 bases. The CDR3 DNA sequence: TGTGCCAGCAGCCTGGGGGGAGGCTACGAGCAGTACTTC. Its translation is CASSLGGGYEQYF.

The chain carries TRBV7-9 and TRBJ2-7; TRBD2 agrees at 8 bases. V shed 4 bases and J 3 bases; nucleotides not matched to a gene: 8. The germline CDR1 and CDR2 sequences are SEHNR and FQNEAQ (reference sequence). The CDR3 consists of 15 residues. The CDR3 sequence: CASSSRGLAGYEQYF. The CDR3 DNA reads TGTGCCAGCAGCTCTCGAGGACTAGCTGGCTACGAGCAGTACTTC.

The CDR3 DNA follows: TGTGCCAGCAGCCCCCGACTTCCCCAAGATACGCAGTATTTT. Amino acids: CASSPRLPQDTQYF. J is TRBJ2-3 and V is TRBV9; D uncertain. Germline CDR1 and CDR2: SGDLS and YYNGEE. The CDR3 loop spans 14 amino acids. Deletions cut 4 bases from V and 5 bases from J, with 14 bases between. Supplemented by reference TRBV9 and TRBJ2-3, the full variable domain reads DSGVTQTPKHLITATGQRVTLRCSPRSGDLSVYWYQQSLDQGLQFLIQYYNGEERAKGNILERFSAQQFPDLHSELNLSSLELGDSALYFCASSPRLPQDTQYFGPGTRLTVL.

This chain connects TRBV11-2 to TRBJ1-1; weak D call: TRBD1 (6 bases). The germline V and J ends were trimmed by 1 base and 4 bases, with 13 bases remaining between them. The CDR3 runs 15 residues. The germline gives CDR1 SGHAT, CDR2 FQNNGV. CDR3 residues: CASSLGPQGTTEAFF. The CDR3 DNA sequence: TGTGCCAGCAGCTTAGGGCCGCAGGGGACCACTGAAGCTTTCTTT. The full variable domain, with the rest looked up from reference TRBV11-2 and TRBJ1-1, is EAGVAQSPRYKIIEKRQSVAFWCNPISGHATLYWYQQILGQGPKLLIQFQNNGVVDDSQLPKDRFSAERLKGVDSTLKIQPAKLEDSAVYLCASSLGPQGTTEAFFGQGTRLTVV.

The J gene is TRBJ2-7, the V gene TRBV7-2, with 9 positions matching TRBD2. With 2 bases clipped from V and 6 bases from J, the junction kept 11 bases outside the gene matches. CDR1 and CDR2 (germline): SGHTA, FQGNSA. The CDR3 is 16 residues long. CDR3 nucleotides: TGTGCCAGCAGCTTAAGGGGCGGGGGGGCCAAAGGCGAGCAGTACTTC. This translates into CASSLRGGGAKGEQYF.

The CDR3 reads CASSQEAGGLSDTQYF. DNA of the CDR3: TGCGCCAGCAGCCAGGAAGCGGGAGGGTTGTCAGATACGCAGTATTTT. The chain carries TRBV4-3 and TRBJ2-3, with 10 bases identical to TRBD2. Germline V gene sequence: CDR1 LGHNA, CDR2 YSLEER. The CDR3 totals 16 residues. V lost 3 bases and J lost 4; bases outside the gene matches: 7.

The rearrangement links TRBV6-4 to TRBJ2-2; 9 bases are shared with TRBD1. CDR1 MRHNA and CDR2 SNTAGT come from the germline V gene. The CDR3 spans 15 residues. V shed 4 bases and J 3 bases; nucleotides not matched to a gene: 3. The CDR3 loop is CASSAGQGYTGELFF. The CDR3, as DNA: TGTGCCAGCAGTGCGGGACAGGGATACACCGGGGAGCTGTTTTTT.